Shown below are 17 T cell receptor beta chains from a single sample sequenced in a study of cytomegalovirus exposure and HLA in healthy donors. The study ran its PCR with 60 Vbeta and 13 Jbeta primers. Libraries were prepared by immunoSEQ multiplex PCR; TCRdb keeps only in-frame clonotypes and omits some of them. The sample lists 63,000 or so clones, around 75% occurring once. Sequencing was carried out using PBMCs. Receptor source: a woman aged 25 to 39 in good health and CMV-seropositive.

This sequence joins TRBV7-9 and TRBJ2-3; D is unclear. The germline gives CDR1 SEHNR, CDR2 FQNEAQ (reference sequence). With 1 base removed from V and 0 bases from J, the gap between germline ends came to 8 bases. CDR3 length: 15 residues. The DNA of the CDR3 is TGTGCCAGCAGCTTAGACATCGCTAGCACAGATACGCAGTATTTT. Amino acid sequence: CASSLDIASTDTQYF.

The gene calls are TRBV14 and TRBJ2-1; TRBD1 aligns across 9 bases. There are 16 residues in the CDR3. The germline V gene encodes CDR1 SGHDN and CDR2 FVKESK. After removal of 3 bases from V and 3 bases from J, the junction contained 6 bases not matched to a gene. The CDR3 DNA sequence: TGTGCCAGCAGCCATAGAGGGACAGGGATCTACAATGAGCAGTTCTTC. It specifies CASSHRGTGIYNEQFF. Variable domain in full (rest from reference TRBV14 and TRBJ2-1): EAGVTQFPSHSVIEKGQTVTLRCDPISGHDNLYWYRRVMGKEIKFLLHFVKESKQDESGMPNNRFLAERTGGTYSTLKVQPAELEDSGVYFCASSHRGTGIYNEQFFGPGTRLTVL.

The V gene is TRBV28, the J gene TRBJ1-1; possibly TRBD1 for D (5 bases). In germline, CDR1 is MDHEN, CDR2 SYDVKM. Between the trimmed V and J ends, which lost 8 bases and 3 bases, there was a span of 16 bases. The CDR3 contains 14 residues. CDR3 in amino acids: CASSYRGGDTEAFF. The CDR3 DNA reads as TGTGCCAGCTCCTATAGGGGCGGGGACACTGAAGCTTTCTTT.

The chain recombines TRBV19 with TRBJ1-6; 7 positions agree with TRBD1. Trimming cost V 3 bases and J 7 bases; bases outside gene matches: 3. The CDR3 contains 14 residues. Germline CDR1 LNHDA, CDR2 SQIVND (reference sequence). The DNA of the CDR3 is TGTGCCAGTAGTATGCGGGGACAGAATTCACCCCTCCACTTT. Its translation: CASSMRGQNSPLHF.

In this sample, this clone turned up once. CDR3 loop: CASSAAGVGANVLTF. CDR3 coding DNA: TGTGCCAGCAGCGCCGCGGGGGTGGGGGCCAACGTCCTGACTTTC. The chain employs TRBV7-2 and TRBJ2-6; 7 nucleotides align to TRBD2. The length of the CDR3 is 15 residues. The V gene's germline CDR1 is SGHTA and CDR2 FQGNSA. After removal of 5 bases from V and 4 bases from J, the junction contained 5 bases not matched to a gene.

This sequence joins TRBV27 and TRBJ2-2; 9 bases align to TRBD1. The CDR3 sequence is 15 residues long. Per germline, CDR1 MNHEY and CDR2 SMNVEV (reference sequence). V was pared by 6 bases and J by 5 bases, with 7 bases of the junction left unmatched. The CDR3 DNA sequence: TGTGCCAGCAGCCCGGGACAGGGACCTACCGGGGAGCTGTTTTTT. It specifies CASSPGQGPTGELFF.

The chain has TRBV4-3 and TRBJ2-7; 10 bases fit TRBD1. After removal of 3 bases from V and 6 bases from J, the junction contained 2 bases not matched to a gene. CDR1 and CDR2 (germline): LGHNA, YSLEER. The CDR3 is made up of 13 amino acids. CDR3 amino acids: CASSQWTGGEQYF. The CDR3 DNA reads TGCGCCAGCAGCCAGTGGACAGGGGGCGAGCAGTACTTC.

CDR3 region: CASSLGISGTGNTGELFF. The CDR3 DNA reads as TGTGCCAGCAGCTTAGGAATCTCCGGGACAGGGAACACCGGGGAGCTGTTTTTT. V gene TRBV7-6 combines with J gene TRBJ2-2, with 8 bases fitting TRBD1. Germline trimming cut 1 base from V and 1 base from J; bases unmatched to any gene: 8. The germline CDR1 and CDR2 sequences are SGHVS and FNYEAQ. CDR3 size: 18 residues.

The chain recombines TRBV7-2 with TRBJ1-2; TRBD1 agrees at 10 bases. Germline V gene data show CDR1 as SGHTA and CDR2 as FQGNSA. This CDR3 region has 14 residues. V shed 5 bases and J 4 bases; nucleotides not matched to a gene: 4. CDR3 sequence reads: CASSAGTGAYGYTF. CDR3 DNA sequence: TGTGCCAGCAGCGCCGGGACAGGGGCCTATGGCTACACCTTC.

V usage is TRBV11-2 and J usage is TRBJ2-2, with 8 bases matching TRBD2. CDR3 size: 15 residues. The V gene's germline CDR1 is SGHAT and CDR2 FQNNGV. Trimming removed 2 bases from V and 6 bases from J; junction bases left unmatched: 5. CDR3 nucleotides: TGTGCCAGCAGCTTACGAGGCGGGAGGTCCGGGGAGCTGTTTTTT. This translates into CASSLRGGRSGELFF.

The rearrangement uses TRBV5-6 and TRBJ1-6, with 9 bases fitting TRBD1. The ends lost 3 bases at V and 7 bases at J; junction bases unmatched: 2. CDR3 length: 14 amino acids. Germline CDR1 SGHDT, CDR2 YYEEEE. CDR3 bases: TGTGCCAGCAGCTGGGGACAGGGAAATTCACCCCTCCACTTT. This translates into CASSWGQGNSPLHF.

The J gene is TRBJ2-7, the V gene TRBV30, with a possible D match to TRBD1 (5 bases). CDR3 length equals 15 residues. Germline CDR1 reads GTSNPN; CDR2 reads SVGIG (reference sequence). Trimming shortened V by 3 bases and J by 4 bases, and 19 bases separated the two germline ends. CDR3 loop: CAWSRRVPSSYEQYF. The CDR3 DNA reads as TGTGCCTGGAGCCGCAGGGTACCGTCTTCATACGAGCAGTACTTC.

The V gene is TRBV9, the J gene TRBJ2-1, with 8 bases lining up with TRBD2. The CDR3 is 16 residues long. V shed 0 bases, J shed 2 bases, and the junction held 4 bases outside the gene matches. Germline-derived CDR1 and CDR2 are SGDLS and YYNGEE. This chain's CDR3 is CASSVVSGGAYNEQFF. In nucleotides, the CDR3 is TGTGCCAGCAGCGTAGTTTCGGGAGGGGCCTACAATGAGCAGTTCTTC.

This chain joins TRBV29-1 and TRBJ2-1, with 14 nucleotides matching TRBD2. This CDR3 has 16 residues. J was trimmed by 3 bases and V by 4 bases; bases with no gene match: 5. Germline V gene lookup returns CDR1 SQVTM and CDR2 ANQGSEA. This CDR3 is CSVGGLAGVVYNEQFF. The CDR3 DNA sequence: TGCAGCGTTGGGGGACTAGCGGGAGTCGTCTACAATGAGCAGTTCTTC.

The rearrangement uses TRBV2 and TRBJ2-3; D gene unclear. With 4 bases removed from V and 1 base from J, the gap between germline ends came to 6 bases. Germline CDR1 reads SNHLY; CDR2 reads FYNNEI. This CDR3 comprises 13 residues. The CDR3 nucleotides are TGTGCCAGCAGTGCTGAGCGCACAGATACGCAGTATTTT. Protein: CASSAERTDTQYF.

This clone was observed a single time. The V call is TRBV11-2, the J call TRBJ1-6; TRBD1 agrees at 8 bases. The germline V gene encodes CDR1 SGHAT and CDR2 FQNNGV. V shed 1 base and J 7 bases; nucleotides not matched to a gene: 12. The CDR3 spans 18 residues. The CDR3 DNA sequence: TGTGCCAGCAGCTTAGGGGGCCCCAGGGGGCGTAGGAATTCACCCCTCCACTTT. Protein: CASSLGGPRGRRNSPLHF.

As regards this clone: A junction end diverges from the germline sequence, so it may reflect a read error. The CDR3 bases are TGTGCCAGCCGCTTAGTCACTAGCGGGGTATACAATGAGCAGTTCTTC. Translation: CASRLVTSGVYNEQFF. V is TRBV11-2 and J is TRBJ2-1, with 10 bases matching TRBD2. CDR1 and CDR2 (germline): SGHAT, FQNNGV. The CDR3 contains 16 residues.